This entry lists 19 T cell receptor beta chains sequenced from one sample in a study of regulatory T cells in long-lasting Graves disease. Construction of the TCR beta libraries employed iRepertoire HTBI primers in conjunction with Arm-PCR of CDR3 regions. TCRdb analysed the multiplex PCR reads with MiXCR anew, one entry per CDR3 protein. The sample shows roughly 400,000 distinct CDR3 sequences, about 15% of them seen only once. Time point in this sample: newly diagnosed GD, antithyroid drugs for less than 3 months. RNA extracted from PBMCs served as the sequencing template. These data also formed part of another study, on T cells in Graves' hyperthyroidism and ophthalmopathy.

The sample consisted of peripheral blood mononuclear cells (PBMCs), taken at new diagnosis, from a patient treated with antithyroid drugs. These receptors were obtained from a woman younger than 30 with Graves disease.

The chain employs TRBV7-9 and TRBJ2-5, with D maybe TRBD2 (5 bases). Germline assignment: CDR1 SEHNR and CDR2 FQNEAQ (reference sequence). The CDR3 totals 13 residues. Trimming took 6 bases from V and 4 from J, leaving 12 bases between them. The CDR3, as DNA: TGTGCCAGCAGTTTACTAGGTTTAGAGACCCAGTACTTC. Translation gives CASSLLGLETQYF. The full variable domain, with the rest looked up from reference TRBV7-9 and TRBJ2-5, is DTGVSQNPRHKITKRGQNVTFRCDPISEHNRLYWYRQTLGQGPEFLTYFQNEAQLEKSRLLSDRFSAERPKGSFSTLEIQRTEQGDSAMYLCASSLLGLETQYFGPGTRLLVL.

V usage is TRBV6-2 or TRBV6-3 and J usage is TRBJ2-1; TRBD1 matches at 7 bases. The J segment lost 5 bases and the V segment lost 5 bases, leaving 9 bases of the junction unmatched. CDR1 and CDR2 from the germline V gene are MNHEY and SVGEGT. CDR3 length equals 15 residues. CDR3 sequence (DNA): TGTGCCAGCAGTCTAGGGGGCCTCGGGGACAATGAGCAGTTCTTC. Residues: CASSLGGLGDNEQFF.

At least ten counts were recorded for this clonotype. This rearrangement joins TRBV7-2 to TRBJ2-5, with a tentative D call TRBD2 (6 bases). This CDR3 is 16 amino acids long. Germline-derived CDR1 and CDR2 are SGHTA and FQGNSA. V was clipped by 0 bases and J by 5 bases, with 16 bases between them. The CDR3 loop reads CASSLAGGLLGETQYF. CDR3 bases: TGTGCCAGCAGCTTAGCGGGGGGACTCCTTGGGGAGACCCAGTACTTC.

The rearrangement uses TRBV5-1 and TRBJ2-1; 12 positions match TRBD2. The CDR3 runs to 15 residues. Germline trimming cut 7 bases from V and 10 bases from J; bases unmatched to any gene: 12. Germline CDR1 reads SGHRS; CDR2 reads YFSETQ. The CDR3 DNA is TGCGCCAGCGGCCGACTAGCGGGAGCTTCGTGGGAGCAGTTCTTC. It specifies CASGRLAGASWEQFF.

V gene TRBV11-1 combines with J gene TRBJ2-3; 7 bases align to TRBD1. Trimming cost V 1 base and J 6 bases; bases outside gene matches: 10. Germline values: CDR1 SGHAT, CDR2 FQDESV (reference sequence). This CDR3 region has 16 residues. The DNA for the CDR3 is TGTGCCAGCAGCTTAGGTACAGGGGTCTTCGGGGATACGCAGTATTTT. Protein product: CASSLGTGVFGDTQYF.

This clonotype has a count of ten or more. The chain employs TRBV7-9 and TRBJ2-7; TRBD1 matches at 9 bases. The CDR3 covers 14 residues. Germline CDR1 and CDR2: SEHNR and FQNEAQ (reference sequence). V dropped 0 bases and J dropped 6; count of bases not matched to a gene: 3. CDR3: CASSLALQGAEQYF. CDR3 DNA: TGTGCCAGCAGCTTAGCTCTACAGGGGGCCGAGCAGTACTTC.

Turning to this clonotype: The junction and the germline gene differ at one end; a read error may be behind it. This sequence joins TRBV29-1 and TRBJ2-7; D may be TRBD2 (5 bases). Germline V gives CDR1 SQVTM, CDR2 ANQGSEA. The CDR3 consists of 13 residues. For the CDR3, the DNA is TGCGGCGTTGAGAGGCTAGCTTCCTACGAGCAGTACTTC. This encodes CGVERLASYEQYF.

V gene TRBV5-1 combines with J gene TRBJ1-2, with no clear D. V was shortened by 4 bases and J by 2 bases, with 12 bases between the two germline ends. CDR1 is SGHRS, CDR2 YFSETQ, per germline. The CDR3 is 14 amino acids. The CDR3 DNA reads TGCGCCAGCAGCCCTAGGACGGGGAACTATGGCTACACCTTC. As protein: CASSPRTGNYGYTF.

Turning to this clonotype: One end of the junction varies from germline; a read error may be responsible. J is TRBJ2-7 and V is TRBV7-9, with D possibly TRBD1 on 6 matching bases. The CDR3 runs to 13 residues. The germline CDR1 and CDR2 sequences are SEHNR and FQNEAQ (reference sequence). This CDR3 is CASSSDSSYKQYF. The CDR3 coding sequence is TGTGCCAGCAGCTCGGACAGCTCCTACAAGCAGTACTTC.

This clonotype occurred a few times. The rearrangement uses TRBV7-2 and TRBJ2-7; 8 bases are a match to TRBD1. This CDR3 contains 13 residues. The germline gives CDR1 SGHTA, CDR2 FQGNSA. V trimming: 1 base; J trimming: 7 bases; junction bases outside the gene matches: 3. CDR3 nucleotide sequence: TGTGCCAGCAGCTTAGAGGACAGGGTTGAGCAGTACTTC. The encoded protein is CASSLEDRVEQYF.

This clonotype was counted ten times or more. This rearrangement joins TRBV12-3 or TRBV12-4 to TRBJ2-5; TRBD1 agrees at 10 bases. V lost 4 bases to trimming and J lost 5 bases; unmatched junction nucleotides: 10. The CDR3 runs 16 residues. CDR3 bases: TGTGCCAGCAGTTCTTGGGGGGACAGGGGCGGGGAGACCCAGTACTTC. Translation gives CASSSWGDRGGETQYF.

This clonotype was observed many times. The V gene is TRBV5-1, the J gene TRBJ2-7, with D perhaps being TRBD1 or TRBD2 (5 bases each). Germline V gene sequence: CDR1 SGHRS, CDR2 YFSETQ. The germline V and J ends were trimmed by 1 base and 3 bases, with 8 bases remaining between them. This CDR3 is 13 amino acids long. The CDR3 loop is CASSLLGDYEQYF. For the CDR3, the DNA is TGCGCCAGCAGCTTGTTGGGGGACTACGAGCAGTACTTC.

Ten or more counts support this clonotype. This sequence joins TRBV7-2 and TRBJ2-3; 8 nucleotides line up with TRBD2. The V and J ends lost 1 base and 3 bases, in that order; junction bases with no gene match: 6. Germline CDR1 and CDR2: SGHTA and FQGNSA. The CDR3 is 16 amino acids. CDR3: CASSLGSGSITDTQYF. In nucleotides, the CDR3 is TGTGCCAGCAGCTTAGGGAGCGGGAGCATTACAGATACGCAGTATTTT.

This clonotype was detected only a few times. This chain links TRBV6-4 with TRBJ1-6; D ambiguous. This CDR3 spans 13 amino acids. Germline V lookup: CDR1 MRHNA, CDR2 SNTAGT. V was pared by 2 bases and J by 5 bases, with 4 bases between. This CDR3 is CASSDEDNSPLHF. Written as DNA, the CDR3 is TGTGCCAGCAGTGACGAGGATAATTCACCCCTCCACTTT.

This chain joins TRBV6-1 and TRBJ1-6; 12 nucleotides agree with TRBD1. V trimming: 3 bases; J trimming: 7 bases; junction bases outside the gene matches: 4. Germline CDR1 reads MNHNS; CDR2 reads SASEGT. The CDR3 extends over 16 amino acids. CDR3 protein: CASSDLGQGANSPLHF. The CDR3 DNA follows: TGTGCCAGCAGTGATCTGGGACAGGGGGCCAATTCACCCCTCCACTTT.

This clonotype was observed a few times. The chain recombines TRBV20-1 with TRBJ2-2, with D maybe TRBD1 (5 bases). This CDR3 contains 14 residues. Germline CDR1 reads DFQATT; CDR2 reads SNEGSKA (reference sequence). Trimming left V 2 bases short and J 1 base short, with 8 bases between. The chain's CDR3 is CSARYQGNTGELFF. The CDR3 coding sequence is TGCAGTGCTAGATATCAGGGGAACACCGGGGAGCTGTTTTTT.

This clonotype was detected many times. The V gene is TRBV20-1, the J gene TRBJ2-1; 7 bases fit TRBD1. Germline CDR1 DFQATT, CDR2 SNEGSKA (reference sequence). With V trimmed by 2 bases and J by 2 bases, 6 bases remained unmatched. This CDR3 region has 15 residues. CDR3 coding DNA: TGCAGTGCTAGACCCGACAGGGAGACCTACAATGAGCAGTTCTTC. Translated: CSARPDRETYNEQFF.

This chain links TRBV5-1 with TRBJ2-2; 8 bases line up with TRBD2. This CDR3 spans 19 amino acids. Germline V gene data show CDR1 as SGHRS and CDR2 as YFSETQ. Germline trimming cut 2 bases from V and 0 bases from J; bases unmatched to any gene: 12. The CDR3 DNA reads as TGCGCCAGCAGCTTCCCCGTGGCGGGAGGACCGACGAACACCGGGGAGCTGTTTTTT. Translation gives CASSFPVAGGPTNTGELFF.

The chain carries TRBV5-4 and TRBJ1-3; D remains ambiguous. V dropped 3 bases and J dropped 0 bases, with 10 bases sitting between them. Germline V gives CDR1 SGHNT, CDR2 YYREEE (reference sequence). The CDR3 runs 15 residues. The DNA of the CDR3 is TGTGCCAGCAGCTCCCGGGCCGGCTCTGGAAACACCATATATTTT. Protein: CASSSRAGSGNTIYF. Drawing the rest from reference TRBV5-4 and TRBJ1-3, the complete variable domain is ETGVTQSPTHLIKTRGQQVTLRCSSQSGHNTVSWYQQALGQGPQFIFQYYREEENGRGNFPPRFSGLQFPNYSSELNVNALELDDSALYLCASSSRAGSGNTIYFGEGSWLTVV.